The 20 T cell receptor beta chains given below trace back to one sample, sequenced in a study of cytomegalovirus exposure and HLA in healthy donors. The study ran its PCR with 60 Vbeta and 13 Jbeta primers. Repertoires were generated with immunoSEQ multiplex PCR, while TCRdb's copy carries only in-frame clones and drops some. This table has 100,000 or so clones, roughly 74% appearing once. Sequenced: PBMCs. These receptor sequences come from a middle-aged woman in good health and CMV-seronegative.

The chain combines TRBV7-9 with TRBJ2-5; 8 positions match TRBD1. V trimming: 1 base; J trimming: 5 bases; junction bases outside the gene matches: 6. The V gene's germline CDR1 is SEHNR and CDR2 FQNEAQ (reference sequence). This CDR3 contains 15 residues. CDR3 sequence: CASSLGQGRRETQYF. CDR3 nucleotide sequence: TGTGCCAGCAGCTTAGGACAGGGGAGGCGGGAGACCCAGTACTTC.

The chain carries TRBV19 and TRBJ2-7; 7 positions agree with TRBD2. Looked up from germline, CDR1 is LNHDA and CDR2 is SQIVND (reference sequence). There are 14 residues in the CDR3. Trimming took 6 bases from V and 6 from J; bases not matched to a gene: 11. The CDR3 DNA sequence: TGTGCCAGTAGACCCCGGGGGGAAGCGAGCGAGCAGTACTTC. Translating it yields CASRPRGEASEQYF.

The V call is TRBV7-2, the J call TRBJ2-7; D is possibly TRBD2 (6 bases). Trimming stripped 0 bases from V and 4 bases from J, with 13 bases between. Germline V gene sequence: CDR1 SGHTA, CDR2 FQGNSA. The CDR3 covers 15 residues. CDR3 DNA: TGTGCCAGCAGCTTAGCCGGGGGAGAGGTATACGAGCAGTACTTC. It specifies CASSLAGGEVYEQYF. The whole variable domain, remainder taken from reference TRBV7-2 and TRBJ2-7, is GAGVSQSPSNKVTEKGKDVELRCDPISGHTALYWYRQSLGQGLEFLIYFQGNSAPDKSGLPSDRFSAERTGGSVSTLTIQRTQQEDSAVYLCASSLAGGEVYEQYFGPGTRLTVT.

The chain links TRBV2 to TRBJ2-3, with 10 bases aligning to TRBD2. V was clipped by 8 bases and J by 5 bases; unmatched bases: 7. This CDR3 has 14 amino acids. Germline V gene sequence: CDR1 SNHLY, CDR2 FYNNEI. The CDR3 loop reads CASGAGGQGDTQYF. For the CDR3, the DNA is TGTGCCAGCGGAGCGGGGGGGCAGGGAGATACGCAGTATTTT.

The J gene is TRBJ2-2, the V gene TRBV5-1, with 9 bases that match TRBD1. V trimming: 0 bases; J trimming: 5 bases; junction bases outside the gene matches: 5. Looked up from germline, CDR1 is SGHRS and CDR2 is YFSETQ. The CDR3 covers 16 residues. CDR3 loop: CASSLAGGQGTGELFF. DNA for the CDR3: TGCGCCAGCAGCTTGGCCGGAGGACAGGGGACCGGGGAGCTGTTTTTT.

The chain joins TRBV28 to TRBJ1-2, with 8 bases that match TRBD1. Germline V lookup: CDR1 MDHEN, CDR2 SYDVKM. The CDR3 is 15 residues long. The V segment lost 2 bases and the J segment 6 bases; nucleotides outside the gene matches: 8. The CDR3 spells CASSLNPGGTDGYTF. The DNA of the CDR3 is TGTGCCAGCAGTTTAAACCCAGGGGGCACGGATGGCTACACCTTC.

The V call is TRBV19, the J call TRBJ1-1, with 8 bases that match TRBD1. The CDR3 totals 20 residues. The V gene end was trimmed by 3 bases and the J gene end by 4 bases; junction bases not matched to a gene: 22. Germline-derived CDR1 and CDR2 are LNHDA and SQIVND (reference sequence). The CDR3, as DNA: TGTGCCAGTAGTATTAGGGGACAGGAACAGGGAGCGACACGTGGCACTGAAGCTTTCTTT. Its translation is CASSIRGQEQGATRGTEAFF.

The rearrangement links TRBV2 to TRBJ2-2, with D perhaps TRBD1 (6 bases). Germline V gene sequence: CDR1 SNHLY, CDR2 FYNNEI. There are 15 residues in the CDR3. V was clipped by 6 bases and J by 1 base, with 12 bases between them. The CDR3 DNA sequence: TGTGCCAGCAGCCCAGGGGCAGGGAACACCGGGGAGCTGTTTTTT. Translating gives CASSPGAGNTGELFF. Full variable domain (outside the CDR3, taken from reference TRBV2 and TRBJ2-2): EPEVTQTPSHQVTQMGQEVILRCVPISNHLYFYWYRQILGQKVEFLVSFYNNEISEKSEIFDDQFSVERPDGSNFTLKIRSTKLEDSAMYFCASSPGAGNTGELFFGEGSRLTVL.

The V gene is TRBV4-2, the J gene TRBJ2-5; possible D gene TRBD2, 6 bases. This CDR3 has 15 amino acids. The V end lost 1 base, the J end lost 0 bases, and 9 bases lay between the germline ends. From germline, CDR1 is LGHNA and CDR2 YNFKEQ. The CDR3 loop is CASSQVSSDQETQYF. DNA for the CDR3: TGTGCCAGCAGCCAAGTGTCTAGCGACCAAGAGACCCAGTACTTC.

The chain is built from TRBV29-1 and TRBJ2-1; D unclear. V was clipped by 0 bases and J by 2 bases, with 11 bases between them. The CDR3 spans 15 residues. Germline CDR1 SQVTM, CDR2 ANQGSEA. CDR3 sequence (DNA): TGCAGCGTTGAAGATCCTGGCAGGACCTACAATGAGCAGTTCTTC. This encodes CSVEDPGRTYNEQFF.

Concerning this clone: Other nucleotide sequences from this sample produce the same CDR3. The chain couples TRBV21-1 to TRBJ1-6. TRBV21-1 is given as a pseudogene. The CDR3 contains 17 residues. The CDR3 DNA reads TGTGCCAGCAGCAAAGAAGACTGTAAACTCTATAATTCCCCCCTCCACTTT. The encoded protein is CASSKEDCKLYNSPLHF.

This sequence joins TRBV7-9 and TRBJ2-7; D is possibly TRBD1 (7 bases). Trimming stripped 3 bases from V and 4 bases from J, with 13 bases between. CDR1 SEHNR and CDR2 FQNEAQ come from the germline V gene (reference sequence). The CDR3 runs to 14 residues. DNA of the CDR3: TGTGCCAGCAGCTTTGGAGGGGGCGCGTACGAGCAGTACTTC. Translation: CASSFGGGAYEQYF.

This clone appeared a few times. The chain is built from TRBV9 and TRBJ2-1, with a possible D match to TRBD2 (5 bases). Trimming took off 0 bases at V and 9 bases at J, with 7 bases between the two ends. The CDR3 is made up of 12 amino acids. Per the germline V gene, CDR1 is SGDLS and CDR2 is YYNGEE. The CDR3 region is CASSVVAGEQFF. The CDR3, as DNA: TGTGCCAGCAGCGTAGTTGCGGGTGAGCAGTTCTTC.

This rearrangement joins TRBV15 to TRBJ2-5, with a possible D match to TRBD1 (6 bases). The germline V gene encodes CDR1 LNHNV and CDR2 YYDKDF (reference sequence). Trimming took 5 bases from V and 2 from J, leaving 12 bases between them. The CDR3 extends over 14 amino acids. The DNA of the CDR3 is TGTGCCACCAGCGAACAGGGTTGGCAAGAGACCCAGTACTTC. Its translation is CATSEQGWQETQYF.

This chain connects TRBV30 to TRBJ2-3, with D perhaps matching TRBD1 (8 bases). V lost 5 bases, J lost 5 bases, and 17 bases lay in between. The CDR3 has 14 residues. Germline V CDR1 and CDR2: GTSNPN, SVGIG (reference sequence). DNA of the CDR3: TGTGCCTGGGCGAAGAACAGGGGGGGAGATACGCAGTATTTT. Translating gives CAWAKNRGGDTQYF.

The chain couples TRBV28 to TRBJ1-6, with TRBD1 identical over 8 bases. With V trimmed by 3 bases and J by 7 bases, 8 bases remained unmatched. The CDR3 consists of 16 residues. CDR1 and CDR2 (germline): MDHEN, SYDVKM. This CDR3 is CASSLDRRQGNSPLHF. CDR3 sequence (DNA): TGTGCCAGCAGTTTGGACCGCAGACAGGGGAATTCACCCCTCCACTTT.

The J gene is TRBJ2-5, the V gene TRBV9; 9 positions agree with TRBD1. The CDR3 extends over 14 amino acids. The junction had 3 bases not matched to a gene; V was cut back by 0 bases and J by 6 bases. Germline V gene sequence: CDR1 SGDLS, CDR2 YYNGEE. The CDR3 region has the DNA TGTGCCAGCAGCGTAGGGGACAGGGAAAAGACCCAGTACTTC. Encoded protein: CASSVGDREKTQYF.

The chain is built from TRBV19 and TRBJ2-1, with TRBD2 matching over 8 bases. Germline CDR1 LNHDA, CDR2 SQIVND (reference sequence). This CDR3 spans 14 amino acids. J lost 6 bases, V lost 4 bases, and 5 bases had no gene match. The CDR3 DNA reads TGTGCCAGTAGTACCAGCGGGAGCTTCAATGAGCAGTTCTTC. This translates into CASSTSGSFNEQFF.

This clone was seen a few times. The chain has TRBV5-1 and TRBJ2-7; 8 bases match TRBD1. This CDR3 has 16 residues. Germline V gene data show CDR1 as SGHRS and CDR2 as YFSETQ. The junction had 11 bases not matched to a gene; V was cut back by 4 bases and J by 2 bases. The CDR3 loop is CASSARGQGSPYEQYF. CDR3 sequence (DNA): TGCGCCAGCAGCGCCCGCGGACAGGGTTCTCCCTACGAGCAGTACTTC. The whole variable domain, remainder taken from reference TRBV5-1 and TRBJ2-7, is KAGVTQTPRYLIKTRGQQVTLSCSPISGHRSVSWYQQTPGQGLQFLFEYFSETQRNKGNFPGRFSGRQFSNSRSEMNVSTLELGDSALYLCASSARGQGSPYEQYFGPGTRLTVT.

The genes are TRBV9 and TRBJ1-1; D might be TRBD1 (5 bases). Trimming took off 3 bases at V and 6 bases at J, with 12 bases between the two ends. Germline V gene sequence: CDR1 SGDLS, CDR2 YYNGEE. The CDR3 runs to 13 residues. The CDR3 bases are TGTGCCAGCAGCGGTAATAGGGGCGCTGAAGCTTTCTTT. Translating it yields CASSGNRGAEAFF.